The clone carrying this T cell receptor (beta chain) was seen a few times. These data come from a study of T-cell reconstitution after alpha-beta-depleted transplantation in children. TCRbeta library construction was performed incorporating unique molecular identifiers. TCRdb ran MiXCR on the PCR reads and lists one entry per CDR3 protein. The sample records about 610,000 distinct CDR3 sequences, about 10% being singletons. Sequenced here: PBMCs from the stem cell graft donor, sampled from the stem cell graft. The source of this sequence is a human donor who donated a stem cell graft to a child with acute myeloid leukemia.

The CDR3, as DNA: TGTGCCAGCAGAGGGACAGATAACTATGGCTACACCTTC. Translation gives CASRGTDNYGYTF. This chain joins TRBV3-1 and TRBJ1-2; 7 bases fit TRBD1. With 6 bases clipped from V and 1 base from J, the junction kept 2 bases outside the gene matches. The CDR3 contains 13 residues. Germline CDR1 is LGHDT and CDR2 is YNNKEL (reference sequence).